These T cell receptor beta chains were read from a single sample in a study of blood T cell repertoires in COVID-19. Profiling relied on immunoSEQ multiplex PCR, and the TCRdb table lists in-frame clones only, not all of them. The table shows under 200,000 clones, with around 85% occurring only once. The sequenced sample was peripheral blood. Receptor source: a woman aged 80 or over with acute or convalescent COVID-19. Each CDR3 is given with its conserved first and last residue. Each record gives: D gene, J gene, V gene, clone size, CDR3 DNA, CDR3 protein. The D gene is left open where the match is weak. Clone size is not always given. Where it is, it says once, few, many or a class for expanded clones.

d_gene: .
j_gene: TRBJ1-1
v_gene: TRBV29-1
abundance: .
CDR3nt: TGCAGCGTTGACCTGGGGGGAATGAACACTGAAGCTTTCTTT
CDR3aa: CSVDLGGMNTEAFF

d_gene: .
j_gene: TRBJ2-3
v_gene: TRBV3-1/TRBV3-2
abundance: .
CDR3nt: TGTGCCAGCAGCCAGCTAGGGGTTCCCACAGATACGCAGTATTTT
CDR3aa: CASSQLGVPTDTQYF

d_gene: TRBD1
j_gene: TRBJ2-3
v_gene: TRBV19
abundance: .
CDR3nt: TGTGCCAGTAGCCGTACGACAGGGGGTAGGGCAGATACGCAGTATTTT
CDR3aa: CASSRTTGGRADTQYF

d_gene: TRBD2
j_gene: TRBJ2-1
v_gene: TRBV25-1
abundance: .
CDR3nt: TGTGCCAGCAGTGAGGGACTAGCGGGAGTTGGGTACAATGAGCAGTTCTTC
CDR3aa: CASSEGLAGVGYNEQFF

d_gene: TRBD2
j_gene: TRBJ2-2
v_gene: TRBV6-6
abundance: .
CDR3nt: TGTGCCAGCAGTCACCCCCCCACGGGGGGGCGAACCGGGGAGCTGTTTTTT
CDR3aa: CASSHPPTGGRTGELFF

d_gene: TRBD1
j_gene: TRBJ1-5
v_gene: TRBV18
abundance: .
CDR3nt: TGTGCCAGCTCACCGGGACAGTCCGGACAGCCCCAGCATTTT
CDR3aa: CASSPGQSGQPQHF

d_gene: .
j_gene: TRBJ1-3
v_gene: TRBV5-5
abundance: .
CDR3nt: TGTGCCAGCAGCTTTCAGATTGGGGAGGCAAACACCATATATTTT
CDR3aa: CASSFQIGEANTIYF

d_gene: TRBD2
j_gene: TRBJ2-7
v_gene: TRBV6-5
abundance: .
CDR3nt: TGTGCCAGCAGCGGGACTAGCGGCTCCTACGAGCAGTACTTC
CDR3aa: CASSGTSGSYEQYF

d_gene: .
j_gene: TRBJ2-1
v_gene: TRBV19
abundance: .
CDR3nt: TGTGCCAGCAAGGGGTCCCCCTCCTACAATGAGCAGTTCTTC
CDR3aa: CASKGSPSYNEQFF

d_gene: .
j_gene: TRBJ1-5
v_gene: TRBV6-2/TRBV6-3
abundance: .
CDR3nt: TGTGCCAGCAGTTACTCTGGCGGAGTTGGGAGCAATCAGCCCCAGCATTTT
CDR3aa: CASSYSGGVGSNQPQHF

d_gene: .
j_gene: TRBJ1-1
v_gene: TRBV12-3/TRBV12-4
abundance: .
CDR3nt: TGTGCCAGCACCCCGGGAAAAGCAGCTTTCTTT
CDR3aa: CASTPGKAAFF

d_gene: TRBD1
j_gene: TRBJ2-2
v_gene: TRBV9
abundance: .
CDR3nt: TGTGCCAGCAGCTCGCGATTTACAGGGGCCGGGGAGCTGTTTTTT
CDR3aa: CASSSRFTGAGELFF

d_gene: .
j_gene: TRBJ2-5
v_gene: TRBV5-4
abundance: .
CDR3nt: TGTGCCAGCAGCTTGGCCCTAGCGACTCCGGAGACCCAGTACTTC
CDR3aa: CASSLALATPETQYF

d_gene: .
j_gene: TRBJ1-1
v_gene: TRBV29-1
abundance: .
CDR3nt: TGCACCGTCAGAGTGGGGGGTTTGAACACTGAAGCTTTCTTT
CDR3aa: CTVRVGGLNTEAFF

d_gene: TRBD2
j_gene: TRBJ2-7
v_gene: TRBV19
abundance: .
CDR3nt: TGTGCCACCTCAGATCGGGGACTAGCGTTCCGCGAGCAGTACTTC
CDR3aa: CATSDRGLAFREQYF

d_gene: .
j_gene: TRBJ1-1
v_gene: TRBV6-5
abundance: .
CDR3nt: TGTGCCAGCAGCCCCAGGGGTAACACTGAAGCTTTCTTT
CDR3aa: CASSPRGNTEAFF

d_gene: .
j_gene: TRBJ1-5
v_gene: TRBV7-2
abundance: .
CDR3nt: TGTGCCAGCAGCTTAGCCGAGTATCAGCCCCAGCATTTT
CDR3aa: CASSLAEYQPQHF

d_gene: .
j_gene: TRBJ1-1
v_gene: TRBV7-2
abundance: .
CDR3nt: TGTGCCACCGCGTCTGGTCGGAACACTGAAGCTTTCTTT
CDR3aa: CATASGRNTEAFF

d_gene: TRBD1
j_gene: TRBJ2-1
v_gene: TRBV6-2/TRBV6-3
abundance: .
CDR3nt: TGTGCCAGCAGTAAAGAGGGACAGGCATACAATGAGCAGTTCTTC
CDR3aa: CASSKEGQAYNEQFF

d_gene: .
j_gene: TRBJ1-1
v_gene: TRBV2
abundance: .
CDR3nt: TGTGCCAGCAGGGACCGGACAGTATCTGAAGCTTTCTTT
CDR3aa: CASRDRTVSEAFF

d_gene: TRBD2
j_gene: TRBJ2-1
v_gene: TRBV11-2
abundance: .
CDR3nt: TGTGCCAGCAAGGCCAGAGTAGCGGGCCACAATGAGCAGTTCTTC
CDR3aa: CASKARVAGHNEQFF

d_gene: TRBD2
j_gene: TRBJ2-3
v_gene: TRBV5-1
abundance: .
CDR3nt: TGCGCCAGCAAAAGCGGGAGTTTTACAGATACGCAGTATTTT
CDR3aa: CASKSGSFTDTQYF

d_gene: TRBD2
j_gene: TRBJ2-2
v_gene: TRBV5-6
abundance: .
CDR3nt: TGTGCCAGCAGATTTGGACTAGCGGCAAACACCGGGGAGCTGTTTTTT
CDR3aa: CASRFGLAANTGELFF

d_gene: .
j_gene: TRBJ1-2
v_gene: TRBV4-1
abundance: .
CDR3nt: TGCGCCAGCAGCCCCCGGGATCCGGGATCGGGCTACACCTTC
CDR3aa: CASSPRDPGSGYTF

d_gene: .
j_gene: TRBJ1-2
v_gene: TRBV18
abundance: .
CDR3nt: TGTGCCAGCTCAACGGGGGACTTAGGAGGATTGTTC
CDR3aa: CASSTGDLGGLF

d_gene: TRBD2
j_gene: TRBJ2-1
v_gene: TRBV19
abundance: .
CDR3nt: TGTGCCAGTAGTGCTCGTGGCGGCGGGAGCCCCCATGAGCAGTTCTTC
CDR3aa: CASSARGGGSPHEQFF

d_gene: TRBD2
j_gene: TRBJ2-1
v_gene: TRBV2
abundance: .
CDR3nt: TGTGCCAGCAGTACCTTCGGGACTAGCGGGGCCCTTGCCTGGGAGCAGTTCTTC
CDR3aa: CASSTFGTSGALAWEQFF

d_gene: TRBD1
j_gene: TRBJ1-1
v_gene: TRBV6-5
abundance: .
CDR3nt: TGTGCCAGCAGGCCGGGACAGGGAAGTCACACTGAAGCTTTCTTT
CDR3aa: CASRPGQGSHTEAFF

d_gene: TRBD2
j_gene: TRBJ2-2
v_gene: TRBV19
abundance: .
CDR3nt: TGTGCCAGTAGTTCCAGCGGGGGGGCTAACACCGGGGAGCTGTTTTTT
CDR3aa: CASSSSGGANTGELFF

d_gene: .
j_gene: TRBJ1-2
v_gene: TRBV5-4
abundance: .
CDR3nt: TGTGCCAGCAGCTCAACAGGACCCTATGGCTACACCTTC
CDR3aa: CASSSTGPYGYTF

d_gene: .
j_gene: TRBJ2-5
v_gene: TRBV19
abundance: .
CDR3nt: TGTGCCAGTAGTATGGAGGGACCACAAGAGACCCAGTACTTC
CDR3aa: CASSMEGPQETQYF

d_gene: TRBD1
j_gene: TRBJ1-1
v_gene: TRBV6-1
abundance: few
CDR3nt: TGTGCCAGCAGTGAACGGACAGGTCCGGCAGCTTTCTTT
CDR3aa: CASSERTGPAAFF

d_gene: TRBD2
j_gene: TRBJ2-1
v_gene: TRBV7-3
abundance: .
CDR3nt: TGTGCCAGCAGCTTCACCGGGACTAGCGGGGATGAGCAGTTCTTC
CDR3aa: CASSFTGTSGDEQFF

d_gene: .
j_gene: TRBJ1-6
v_gene: TRBV12-5
abundance: .
CDR3nt: TGTGCTAGTGGTTTGGGCACCCCGGGGTGGAATTCACCCCTCCACTTT
CDR3aa: CASGLGTPGWNSPLHF

d_gene: .
j_gene: TRBJ1-3
v_gene: TRBV19
abundance: .
CDR3nt: TGTGCCAGTGCCGTCCGAGGCTCTGGAAACACCATATATTTT
CDR3aa: CASAVRGSGNTIYF

d_gene: TRBD1
j_gene: TRBJ1-1
v_gene: TRBV30
abundance: .
CDR3nt: TGTGCCTGGAGGAGACCGGGACAGGGGTACACTGAAGCTTTCTTT
CDR3aa: CAWRRPGQGYTEAFF

d_gene: TRBD1
j_gene: TRBJ1-2
v_gene: TRBV9
abundance: once
CDR3nt: TGTGCCAGCAGCGGAGGGGGCCTCGGGAGTCTAAGGGGCTACACCTTC
CDR3aa: CASSGGGLGSLRGYTF

d_gene: TRBD2
j_gene: TRBJ2-2
v_gene: TRBV9
abundance: .
CDR3nt: TGTGCCAGCAGCTCGAGACTAGCGGGGGGACCCACCGGGGAGCTGTTTTTT
CDR3aa: CASSSRLAGGPTGELFF

d_gene: .
j_gene: TRBJ1-5
v_gene: TRBV2
abundance: .
CDR3nt: TGTGCCAGCAGTGAAGCGGGCGGGGTTCTCATTCAGCCCCAGCATTTT
CDR3aa: CASSEAGGVLIQPQHF

d_gene: .
j_gene: TRBJ2-2
v_gene: TRBV6-6
abundance: .
CDR3nt: TGTGCCAGCAGTAACGGGGATAACACCGGGGAGCTGTTTTTT
CDR3aa: CASSNGDNTGELFF